The 13 T cell receptor beta chains below were found in one sample sequenced in a study of regulatory T cells in long-lasting Graves disease. iRepertoire HTBI primers and Arm-PCR of CDR3 regions built TCR beta libraries. TCRdb reprocessed the multiplex PCR reads via MiXCR and lists one record per CDR3 protein. The sample includes about 660,000 distinct CDR3 sequences, approximately 29% seen only once; the top ten take under 50%. This sample's time point: persistent/refractory GD, antithyroid drugs over 5 years with positive TRAb. The TCR library was prepared using RNA isolated from PBMCs. The starting material was peripheral blood mononuclear cells (PBMCs), obtained when the disease was refractory, from a patient treated with antithyroid drugs. The receptors here all came from a female donor with Graves disease.

V usage is TRBV20-1 and J usage is TRBJ1-2; 9 bases are shared with TRBD1. The CDR3 spans 17 residues. Germline CDR1 is DFQATT and CDR2 is SNEGSKA (reference sequence). With 7 bases clipped from V and 0 bases from J, the junction kept 15 bases outside the gene matches. This CDR3 reads CSVRAGDRASSNYGYTF. CDR3 DNA: TGCAGTGTTCGCGCCGGGGACAGGGCATCCTCTAACTATGGCTACACCTTC.

This clonotype is a singleton in its sample. One end of the junction varies from germline; a read error may be responsible. The chain uses TRBV30 and TRBJ1-6; a weak D match, TRBD1 (6 bases). The CDR3 contains 13 residues. From germline, CDR1 is GTSNPN and CDR2 SVGIG (reference sequence). This chain's CDR3 is CAWIGGRNSPLHF. The CDR3 region has the DNA TGCGCCTGGATCGGGGGGCGGAATTCACCCCTCCACTTT.

This clonotype was seen ten or more times. The chain is built from TRBV2 and TRBJ1-4, with D hard to call. Between the trimmed V and J ends, which lost 5 bases and 8 bases, there was a span of 18 bases. The CDR3 has 15 amino acids. Per germline, CDR1 SNHLY and CDR2 FYNNEI. The CDR3 protein is CASSPGERTGEKLFF. In DNA, the CDR3 is TGTGCCAGCAGTCCGGGAGAACGGACTGGAGAAAAACTGTTTTTT.

This clonotype occurred a few times. The V call is TRBV6-4, the J call TRBJ2-7; 8 bases agree with TRBD1. Germline V CDR1 and CDR2: MRHNA, SNTAGT. The CDR3 loop spans 16 amino acids. J lost 1 base, V lost 8 bases, and 13 bases had no gene match. The CDR3: CASRLSGTGPSYEQYF. CDR3 nucleotide sequence: TGTGCCAGCCGTCTATCCGGGACAGGCCCATCCTACGAGCAGTACTTC.

The chain employs TRBV12-3 or TRBV12-4 and TRBJ1-2; the match to TRBD1 covers 7 bases. This CDR3 spans 14 amino acids. The trim removed 3 bases at V and 3 bases at J, leaving 4 bases unmatched. CDR3 bases: TGTGCCAGCAGTTTCCCAGGGGGGCACTATGGCTACACCTTC. This translates into CASSFPGGHYGYTF.

V usage is TRBV10-2 and J usage is TRBJ1-1, with D maybe TRBD1 (6 bases). Germline V gene lookup returns CDR1 WSHSY and CDR2 SAAADI. CDR3 size: 14 residues. The germline V and J ends were trimmed by 0 bases and 7 bases, with 12 bases remaining between them. The CDR3 DNA is TGCGCCAGCAGTGAGTCTTTCGGGACAATTGAAGCTTTCTTT. Protein sequence: CASSESFGTIEAFF.

This clonotype was detected ten times or more. The chain combines TRBV20-1 with TRBJ2-4, with D hard to call. The CDR3 has 10 residues. V lost 3 bases to trimming and J lost 4 bases, with 1 base between them. Germline V gene lookup returns CDR1 DFQATT and CDR2 SNEGSKA (reference sequence). The CDR3 region is CSARKNIQYF. The CDR3 DNA reads TGCAGTGCTAGGAAAAACATTCAGTACTTC.

This clonotype has more than one count but fewer than ten. The DNA for the CDR3 is TGTGCCAGCAAACCAGGGTCAGGGAGTCAGCCCCAGCATTTT. Its translation is CASKPGSGSQPQHF. The chain has TRBV27 and TRBJ1-5; TRBD1 is a possible D gene (5 bases). V was pared by 7 bases and J by 6 bases, with 16 bases between. Germline V gives CDR1 MNHEY, CDR2 SMNVEV (reference sequence). The CDR3 is 14 amino acids.

The rearrangement joins TRBV6-5 to TRBJ2-7, with D hard to call. This CDR3 comprises 12 residues. V gave up 2 bases and J gave up 3 bases, with 5 bases separating them. Per germline, CDR1 MNHEY and CDR2 SVGAGI. The CDR3 here is CASSYAFYEQYF. The CDR3 DNA reads TGTGCCAGCAGTTACGCCTTCTACGAGCAGTACTTC.

The chain links TRBV9 to TRBJ1-1; D not resolved. CDR3 length: 14 residues. Trimming removed 3 bases at V and 10 bases at J, with 19 bases between. Germline-derived CDR1 and CDR2 are SGDLS and YYNGEE. The DNA of the CDR3 is TGTGCCAGCAGCGCCGACATACTCCCAGTGGGAGCTTTCTTT. Amino acids: CASSADILPVGAFF.

Concerning this clonotype: A read error may be the cause here, since a much bigger clone is one base away. The rearrangement joins TRBV27 to TRBJ1-1, with D hard to call. This CDR3 spans 14 amino acids. CDR1 is MNHEY, CDR2 SMNVEV, per germline (reference sequence). The V gene lost 1 base and the J gene lost 0 bases, with 6 bases spanning the gap. The CDR3 nucleotides read TGTGCCAGCAGTTTATTTGGGGTGAACACTGAAGCTTTCTTT. Protein: CASSLFGVNTEAFF.

V and J are TRBV15 and TRBJ1-1; D is ambiguous. V was pared by 4 bases and J by 0 bases, with 12 bases between. The germline gives CDR1 LNHNV, CDR2 YYDKDF (reference sequence). This CDR3 is 15 amino acids long. CDR3: CATSTAGSLNTEAFF. CDR3 DNA: TGTGCCACCAGCACCGCAGGCAGCTTGAACACTGAAGCTTTCTTT. Based on the CDR3 plus reference TRBV15 and TRBJ1-1, the full variable domain is DAMVIQNPRYQVTQFGKPVTLSCSQTLNHNVMYWYQQKSSQAPKLLFHYYDKDFNNEADTPDNFQSRRPNTSFCFLDIRSPGLGDTAMYLCATSTAGSLNTEAFFGQGTRLTVV.

The rearrangement joins TRBV27 to TRBJ1-4; D is uncertain. This CDR3 region has 15 residues. V was trimmed by 6 bases and J by 2 bases, leaving 13 bases between them. Germline lookup yields CDR1 MNHEY and CDR2 SMNVEV (reference sequence). This chain's CDR3 is CASSSIGTTNEKLFF. For the CDR3, the DNA is TGTGCCAGCAGCTCCATAGGAACGACTAATGAAAAACTGTTTTTT.